These 19 T cell receptor beta chains were sequenced from one sample in a study of identical twins. TCRdb redid the calling of the 5' RACE reads with MiXCR, one entry per CDR3 protein. This table has about 530,000 distinct CDR3 sequences, 12% to 15% appearing once. These data also featured in a second study, about yellow fever vaccine responses in identical twins.

The specimen sequenced was CD4+ T cells sorted from blood. These TCRs come from a young woman in good health.

V and J are TRBV4-1 and TRBJ2-7; no firm D call. The V end was cut by 2 bases, the J end by 3 bases, with 11 bases between. The CDR3 length is 14 residues. Per the germline V gene, CDR1 is MGHRA and CDR2 is YSYEKL. The CDR3 reads CASSQSTAYYEQYF. As DNA, the CDR3 is TGCGCCAGCAGCCAAAGTACGGCGTACTACGAGCAGTACTTC.

This chain connects TRBV20-1 to TRBJ1-1; weak D call: TRBD1 (5 bases). CDR1 and CDR2 from the germline V gene are DFQATT and SNEGSKA (reference sequence). Trimming removed 3 bases at V and 3 bases at J, with 11 bases between. The CDR3 spans 13 residues. The DNA for the CDR3 is TGCAGTGCTAGGGAGCAGGGTGACACTGAAGCTTTCTTT. Its translation: CSAREQGDTEAFF.

This clonotype was detected many times. The genes are TRBV27 and TRBJ1-1; 9 bases line up with TRBD1. V trimming: 8 bases; J trimming: 0 bases; junction bases outside the gene matches: 19. The CDR3 runs 19 residues. The V gene's germline CDR1 is MNHEY and CDR2 SMNVEV (reference sequence). For the CDR3, the DNA is TGTGCCAGCGGCCCCGCCAATTTCCGGACAGGGGCGGTGAACACTGAAGCTTTCTTT. Protein sequence: CASGPANFRTGAVNTEAFF.

This clonotype came up a few times. The V and J genes are TRBV5-1 and TRBJ2-7; the D gene is possibly TRBD1 (6 bases). From germline, CDR1 is SGHRS and CDR2 YFSETQ. The CDR3 is 15 amino acids. V dropped 4 bases and J dropped 6 bases, with 20 bases sitting between them. The CDR3 loop reads CASSQIGDKAGEQYF. The DNA for the CDR3 is TGCGCCAGCAGCCAGATCGGGGACAAGGCGGGCGAGCAGTACTTC.

There are a few counts of this clonotype. This chain's CDR3 is CASSLQPTNEKLFF. The CDR3 DNA sequence: TGCGCCAGCAGCTTACAACCAACTAATGAAAAACTGTTTTTT. The chain links TRBV5-1 to TRBJ1-4; D is uncertain. The germline V gene has CDR1 SGHRS and CDR2 YFSETQ. V was shortened by 2 bases and J by 0 bases, with 5 bases between the two germline ends. The CDR3 extends over 14 amino acids.

The table lists this clonotype with a few counts. The chain is built from TRBV19 and TRBJ2-2; no reliable D call. The CDR3 contains 13 residues. The ends were cut back, 5 bases at V and 3 bases at J, with 7 bases in the middle. Germline V gene lookup returns CDR1 LNHDA and CDR2 SQIVND (reference sequence). The CDR3 sequence: CASSPPDTGELFF. The CDR3 bases are TGTGCCAGTAGTCCCCCCGACACCGGGGAGCTGTTTTTT.

Only a few counts were recorded for this clonotype. The chain has TRBV20-1 and TRBJ1-5; 11 bases fit TRBD1. Germline CDR1 reads DFQATT; CDR2 reads SNEGSKA (reference sequence). V was pared by 0 bases and J by 8 bases, with 3 bases of the junction left unmatched. CDR3 length equals 14 residues. The CDR3 spells CSAREGTGGKPQHF. For the CDR3, the DNA is TGCAGTGCTAGAGAAGGGACAGGGGGGAAGCCCCAGCATTTT.

This clonotype was found many times. The rearrangement links TRBV24-1 to TRBJ2-5; possibly TRBD2 for D (5 bases). The length of the CDR3 is 15 residues. Germline CDR1 reads KGHDR; CDR2 reads SFDVKD. Trimming shortened V by 1 base and J by 0 bases, and 8 bases separated the two germline ends. DNA for the CDR3: TGTGCCACCAGTGATTTCTCGGGGTACCAAGAGACCCAGTACTTC. The encoded protein is CATSDFSGYQETQYF.

This clonotype was seen more than once but under ten times. CDR3 nucleotide sequence: TGTGCCAGCAGCCGTCTGGGGGCAAACCAAGAGACCCAGTACTTC. The encoded protein is CASSRLGANQETQYF. V usage is TRBV9 and J usage is TRBJ2-5; a weak D match, TRBD1 (6 bases). Germline CDR1 is SGDLS and CDR2 is YYNGEE. V lost 4 bases and J 0 bases, leaving 13 bases between the germline ends. The CDR3 has 15 amino acids.

As to this clonotype: The missing conserved phenylalanine or tryptophan at the end of this CDR3 makes a read error likely. The chain joins TRBV5-1 to TRBJ2-7; D is ambiguous. The CDR3 extends over 12 amino acids. Germline-derived CDR1 and CDR2 are SGHRS and YFSETQ. The V and J ends lost 5 bases and 4 bases respectively, with 10 bases between them. The CDR3 sequence is CASSPPSYEQYI. The DNA of the CDR3 is TGCGCCAGCAGTCCCCCAAGTTACGAGCAGTACATC.

This clonotype was observed a handful of times. This sequence joins TRBV7-2 and TRBJ2-2; 8 bases are shared with TRBD2. This CDR3 comprises 16 residues. V trimming: 3 bases; J trimming: 3 bases; junction bases outside the gene matches: 6. Germline lookup yields CDR1 SGHTA and CDR2 FQGNSA. The CDR3 DNA reads as TGTGCCAGCAGCTTCGCAAGCGGGGGACACACCGGGGAGCTGTTTTTT. Translated: CASSFASGGHTGELFF.

The CDR3 sequence: CSARRGDMNTGELFF. The CDR3 coding sequence is TGCAGTGCTAGGAGGGGAGATATGAACACCGGGGAGCTGTTTTTT. The V gene is TRBV20-1, the J gene TRBJ2-2; TRBD1 or TRBD2 may be the D gene (5 bases each). Germline-derived CDR1 and CDR2 are DFQATT and SNEGSKA (reference sequence). The CDR3 is 15 amino acids. Deletions cut 3 bases from V and 1 base from J, with 12 bases between.

In this sample, this clonotype turned up a few times. The chain links TRBV5-1 to TRBJ1-1, with TRBD1 matching 8 bases. The CDR3 totals 14 residues. V gave up 4 bases and J gave up 6 bases; unmatched junction bases: 8. CDR1 is SGHRS and CDR2 is YFSETQ in the germline V gene. The CDR3 protein is CASSQGQGGAEAFF. The CDR3 DNA is TGCGCCAGCAGCCAAGGACAGGGAGGCGCTGAAGCTTTCTTT.

This chain joins TRBV2 and TRBJ2-7, with 11 positions matching TRBD2. V lost 6 bases to trimming and J lost 9 bases; unmatched junction nucleotides: 4. Germline V CDR1 and CDR2: SNHLY, FYNNEI. This CDR3 is built from 12 residues. This CDR3 is CASSSTSGVQYV. CDR3 nucleotides: TGTGCCAGCAGCTCGACTAGCGGGGTGCAGTACGTC.

The V call is TRBV12-3 or TRBV12-4, the J call TRBJ2-1; either TRBD1 or TRBD2 may fit D (5 bases each). Trimming cost V 6 bases and J 10 bases, with 13 bases left between them. This CDR3 region has 12 residues. CDR3 amino acids: CASSYYRDEQFF. The CDR3 DNA sequence: TGTGCCAGCAGCTATTACCGGGACGAGCAGTTCTTC.

This clonotype has a handful of counts. The chain uses TRBV20-1 and TRBJ1-2; no firm D call. Germline V gene lookup returns CDR1 DFQATT and CDR2 SNEGSKA (reference sequence). V was trimmed by 5 bases and J by 0 bases, leaving 13 bases between them. The CDR3 sequence is 14 residues long. The CDR3 protein is CSAPMGTTNYGYTF. In nucleotides, the CDR3 is TGCAGTGCTCCGATGGGAACAACTAACTATGGCTACACCTTC.

This clonotype was observed a handful of times. The rearrangement links TRBV7-3 to TRBJ2-3; 7 bases agree with TRBD1. V shed 1 base, J shed 4 bases, and the junction held 5 bases outside the gene matches. Germline CDR1 is SGHTA and CDR2 is FQGTGA. The CDR3 consists of 15 residues. The CDR3 loop is CASSLIGGSPDTQYF. CDR3 nucleotides: TGTGCCAGCAGCTTAATAGGGGGCAGCCCAGATACGCAGTATTTT.

This clonotype was counted between two and nine times. V gene TRBV15 combines with J gene TRBJ2-3; D unclear. V was clipped by 0 bases and J by 7 bases, with 8 bases between them. Germline V gene lookup returns CDR1 LNHNV and CDR2 YYDKDF (reference sequence). CDR3 length equals 13 residues. This chain's CDR3 is CATSRDRINTQYF. Written as DNA, the CDR3 is TGTGCCACCAGCAGAGATAGGATAAATACGCAGTATTTT.

V gene TRBV11-1 combines with J gene TRBJ2-5; D gene unclear. Per germline, CDR1 SGHAT and CDR2 FQDESV (reference sequence). V was cut by 1 base and J by 2 bases, with 17 bases left in between. This CDR3 comprises 17 residues. The CDR3 protein is CASSLVISDWFQETQYF. CDR3 nucleotides: TGTGCCAGCAGCTTAGTAATTTCTGACTGGTTTCAAGAGACCCAGTACTTC.